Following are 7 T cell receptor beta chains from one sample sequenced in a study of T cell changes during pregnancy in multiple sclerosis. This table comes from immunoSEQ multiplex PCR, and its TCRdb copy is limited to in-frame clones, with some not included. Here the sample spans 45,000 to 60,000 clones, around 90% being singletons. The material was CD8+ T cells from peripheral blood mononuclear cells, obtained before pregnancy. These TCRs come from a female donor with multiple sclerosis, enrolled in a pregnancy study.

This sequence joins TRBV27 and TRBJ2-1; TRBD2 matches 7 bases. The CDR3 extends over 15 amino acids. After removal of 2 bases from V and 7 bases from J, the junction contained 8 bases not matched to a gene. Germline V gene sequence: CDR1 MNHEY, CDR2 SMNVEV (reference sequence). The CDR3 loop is CASSLGGGTGNEQFF. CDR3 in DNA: TGTGCCAGCAGTTTAGGGGGGGGGACTGGGAATGAGCAGTTCTTC.

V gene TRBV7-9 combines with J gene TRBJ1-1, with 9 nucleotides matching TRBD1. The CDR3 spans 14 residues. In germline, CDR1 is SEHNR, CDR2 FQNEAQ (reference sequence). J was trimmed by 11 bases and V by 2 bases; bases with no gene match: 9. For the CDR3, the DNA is TGTGCCAGCAGCTTAACAACTGGGACAGGGTCGGCTTTCTTT. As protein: CASSLTTGTGSAFF.

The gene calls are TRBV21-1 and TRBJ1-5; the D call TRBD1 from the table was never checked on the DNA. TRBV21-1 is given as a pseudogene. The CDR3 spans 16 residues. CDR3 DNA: TGTGCCAGCAGCAACTTGAAACAGGCCTGCAATCAGCCCCAGCATTTT. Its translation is CASSNLKQACNQPQHF.

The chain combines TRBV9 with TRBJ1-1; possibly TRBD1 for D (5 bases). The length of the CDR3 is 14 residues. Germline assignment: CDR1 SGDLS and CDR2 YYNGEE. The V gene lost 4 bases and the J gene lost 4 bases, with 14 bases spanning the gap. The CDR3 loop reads CASSTSGLSTEAFF. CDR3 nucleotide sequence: TGTGCCAGCAGCACCTCAGGGCTGAGCACTGAAGCTTTCTTT.

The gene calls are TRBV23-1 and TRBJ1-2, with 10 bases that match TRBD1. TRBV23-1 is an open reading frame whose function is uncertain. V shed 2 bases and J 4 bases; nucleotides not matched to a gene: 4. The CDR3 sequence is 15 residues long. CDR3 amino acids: CASSQGTGASYGYTF. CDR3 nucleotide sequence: TGCGCCAGCAGTCAAGGGACAGGGGCCTCCTATGGCTACACCTTC.

The CDR3 spells CASRARSSGNTIYF. The CDR3, as DNA: TGCGCCAGCAGGGCCCGATCCTCTGGAAACACCATATATTTT. The chain carries TRBV4-1 and TRBJ1-3; D remains ambiguous. Germline assignment: CDR1 MGHRA and CDR2 YSYEKL. The germline V and J ends were trimmed by 6 bases and 0 bases, with 9 bases remaining between them. The CDR3 covers 14 residues.

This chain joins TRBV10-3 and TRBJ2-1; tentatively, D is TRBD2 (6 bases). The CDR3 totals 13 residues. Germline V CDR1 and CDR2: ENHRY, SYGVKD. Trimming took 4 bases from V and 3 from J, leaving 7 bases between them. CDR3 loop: CAISGGDYNEQFF. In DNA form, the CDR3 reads TGTGCCATCAGTGGGGGGGACTACAATGAGCAGTTCTTC.